Below are 7 T cell receptor beta chains sequenced from a single sample in a study of T cells in Graves' hyperthyroidism and ophthalmopathy. TCR beta CDR3 region amplification was performed from RNA transcripts. HTBI primers drove first-round RT-PCR of the TCR CDR3. TCRdb redid the calling of the multiplex PCR reads with MiXCR, one entry per CDR3 protein. Among approximately 590,000 distinct CDR3 sequences listed, about 43% were seen once. Sequencing was performed on peripheral blood or thyroid tissue (not recorded which). The origin of the receptors is a woman aged 18 to 35 with Graves' hyperthyroidism.

This clonotype was detected many times. The chain has TRBV7-3 and TRBJ2-5; no definite D call. The V and J ends lost 5 bases and 2 bases respectively, with 9 bases between them. Germline CDR1 reads SGHTA; CDR2 reads FQGTGA. The length of the CDR3 is 13 residues. This chain's CDR3 is CASSPNIQETQYF. In nucleotides, the CDR3 is TGTGCCAGCAGCCCCAATATTCAAGAGACCCAGTACTTC.

The chain has TRBV7-9 and TRBJ2-5; the match to TRBD1 covers 10 bases. Germline CDR1 reads SEHNR; CDR2 reads FQNEAQ (reference sequence). Trimming cost V 4 bases and J 7 bases; bases outside gene matches: 6. The CDR3 length is 14 residues. CDR3 in amino acids: CASSYGTGVSTQYF. For the CDR3, the DNA is TGTGCCAGCAGCTACGGGACAGGGGTTTCGACCCAGTACTTC.

This clonotype was counted between two and nine times. V usage is TRBV2 and J usage is TRBJ2-2; tentative D call: TRBD1 (6 bases). Trimming removed 4 bases at V and 6 bases at J, with 6 bases between. This CDR3 is built from 12 residues. CDR1 is SNHLY, CDR2 FYNNEI, per germline. The CDR3 DNA reads TGTGCCAGCAGTGCAGGGGCCGGGGAGCTGTTTTTT. It specifies CASSAGAGELFF.

The table lists this clonotype with many counts. The chain links TRBV7-9 to TRBJ1-1; TRBD1 aligns across 11 bases. The trim removed 5 bases at V and 5 bases at J, leaving 7 bases unmatched. The CDR3 has 15 amino acids. The germline gives CDR1 SEHNR, CDR2 FQNEAQ (reference sequence). As DNA, the CDR3 is TGTGCCAGCAGCGCTCGGACAGGGGGCGGTACTGAAGCTTTCTTT. It encodes CASSARTGGGTEAFF.

The chain is built from TRBV10-3 and TRBJ1-2; possible D gene TRBD1, 6 bases. This CDR3 region has 12 residues. Germline assignment: CDR1 ENHRY and CDR2 SYGVKD. Trimming took off 11 bases at V and 5 bases at J, with 15 bases between the two ends. CDR3 sequence: CAGSLQGYGYTF. The CDR3 DNA reads as TGTGCCGGCAGCCTCCAGGGGTATGGCTACACCTTC.

This clonotype was counted ten times or more. The chain employs TRBV15 and TRBJ1-1, with a tentative D call TRBD1 (5 bases). With 1 base removed from V and 4 bases from J, the gap between germline ends came to 7 bases. The CDR3 totals 13 residues. Per the germline V gene, CDR1 is LNHNV and CDR2 is YYDKDF (reference sequence). CDR3 protein: CATSRGGGTEAFF. DNA for the CDR3: TGTGCCACCAGCAGAGGTGGGGGCACTGAAGCTTTCTTT.

The chain combines TRBV29-1 with TRBJ2-7; 11 bases line up with TRBD1. Trimming at V came to 0 bases and at J to 5 bases, leaving 9 bases not matched to a gene. The germline V gene encodes CDR1 SQVTM and CDR2 ANQGSEA. This CDR3 is built from 16 residues. CDR3 sequence reads: CSVEDRTGGGRDEQYF. CDR3 coding DNA: TGCAGCGTTGAAGACCGGACAGGGGGCGGTCGAGACGAGCAGTACTTC.